This passage covers 22 T cell receptor beta chains from one sample sequenced in a study of blood T cell repertoires in COVID-19. Only in-frame clones appear in the TCRdb table, and some are missing; sequencing was by immunoSEQ multiplex PCR. Here the sample spans some 340,000 clones, about 90% being singletons. The sequenced sample consisted of PBMCs or T cells enriched from blood (not recorded which). The source is a young woman who had recovered from COVID-19.

The chain links TRBV5-1 to TRBJ1-1; a weak D match, TRBD1 (6 bases). This CDR3 has 14 amino acids. CDR1 and CDR2 from the germline V gene are SGHRS and YFSETQ. V lost 6 bases to trimming and J lost 0 bases, with 12 bases between them. The CDR3 sequence: CASMLGGLNTEAFF. The CDR3 DNA is TGCGCCAGCATGTTAGGGGGTCTGAACACTGAAGCTTTCTTT.

The chain combines TRBV19 with TRBJ1-2; no clear D. Per germline, CDR1 LNHDA and CDR2 SQIVND (reference sequence). The V and J ends lost 4 bases and 4 bases respectively, with 13 bases between them. This CDR3 has 14 residues. The CDR3 DNA sequence: TGTGCCAGTAGTAACCGGGAGAGGGCCTATGGCTACACCTTC. Translating it yields CASSNRERAYGYTF.

The chain is built from TRBV19 and TRBJ2-7; unclear D gene. The CDR3 loop spans 12 amino acids. Looked up from germline, CDR1 is LNHDA and CDR2 is SQIVND (reference sequence). V lost 3 bases to trimming and J lost 4 bases, with 7 bases between them. The CDR3 protein is CASSMLRYEQYF. As DNA, the CDR3 is TGTGCCAGTAGTATGTTGAGGTACGAGCAGTACTTC.

CDR3 nucleotide sequence: TGCGCCAGCAGTGCGGACAGTAGAAATGAGCAGTTCTTC. It translates to CASSADSRNEQFF. The chain joins TRBV10-1 to TRBJ2-1, with D perhaps matching TRBD1 (6 bases). The CDR3 runs 13 residues. Germline CDR1 and CDR2: WNHNN and SYGVQD (reference sequence). Trimming took off 4 bases at V and 7 bases at J, with 11 bases between the two ends.

This rearrangement joins TRBV6-5 to TRBJ1-5; D unresolved. The CDR3 consists of 15 residues. Looked up from germline, CDR1 is MNHEY and CDR2 is SVGAGI. Trimming pared 6 bases from V and 3 bases from J, leaving 15 bases between. The CDR3 here is CASRRTATPNQPQHF. The CDR3 nucleotides read TGTGCCAGCAGACGAACAGCAACACCCAATCAGCCCCAGCATTTT.

This rearrangement joins TRBV10-3 to TRBJ1-6; TRBD1 matches 9 bases. V lost 6 bases and J lost 4; bases outside the gene matches: 10. Germline V gene data show CDR1 as ENHRY and CDR2 as SYGVKD. The CDR3 has 17 residues. The CDR3 coding sequence is TGTGCCATCAGGGGGGGGACAGGGATGGCGTATAATTCACCCCTCCACTTT. This codes for CAIRGGTGMAYNSPLHF.

This chain uses TRBV10-1 with TRBJ2-7; weak D call: TRBD1 (5 bases). The CDR3 is 15 amino acids. Trimming stripped 5 bases from V and 1 base from J, with 15 bases between. CDR1 WNHNN and CDR2 SYGVQD come from the germline V gene (reference sequence). As DNA, the CDR3 is TGCGCCAGCAGTCAAAGGGGAAACGGATCCTACGAGCAGTACTTC. Translated: CASSQRGNGSYEQYF.

The chain is built from TRBV5-1 and TRBJ2-1, with 10 bases matching TRBD2. The CDR3 is 15 residues long. Germline CDR1 and CDR2: SGHRS and YFSETQ. The J segment lost 7 bases and the V segment lost 0 bases, leaving 4 bases of the junction unmatched. This CDR3 reads CASSLAQRGGNEQFF. The CDR3 DNA reads TGCGCCAGCAGCTTGGCCCAGCGGGGGGGAAATGAGCAGTTCTTC.

The V and J genes are TRBV7-3 and TRBJ2-1; 10 bases are a match to TRBD1. The trim removed 5 bases at V and 7 bases at J, leaving 5 bases unmatched. The CDR3 spans 14 residues. Germline V gives CDR1 SGHTA, CDR2 FQGTGA. The CDR3 here is CASSQTDRGNEQFF. CDR3 sequence (DNA): TGTGCCAGCAGCCAAACGGACAGGGGGAATGAGCAGTTCTTC.

The V call is TRBV5-1, the J call TRBJ2-5; 9 bases line up with TRBD1. Germline assignment: CDR1 SGHRS and CDR2 YFSETQ. Germline trimming cut 0 bases from V and 5 bases from J; bases unmatched to any gene: 17. This CDR3 contains 19 residues. The chain's CDR3 is CASSLVLGGLDRGMETQYF. The CDR3 coding sequence is TGCGCCAGCAGCTTGGTTTTGGGTGGGCTGGACAGGGGCATGGAGACCCAGTACTTC.

V usage is TRBV7-8 and J usage is TRBJ1-1; D gene uncertain. The CDR3 consists of 15 residues. Trimming removed 1 base at V and 0 bases at J, with 9 bases between. Germline V CDR1 and CDR2: SGHVS, FQNEAQ. In DNA form, the CDR3 reads TGTGCCAGCAGCTTAGATGAGGCTATGAACACTGAAGCTTTCTTT. It is translated as CASSLDEAMNTEAFF.

The chain combines TRBV7-2 with TRBJ2-1; TRBD1 might be the D (6 bases). Trimming removed 2 bases at V and 6 bases at J, with 17 bases between. Germline V lookup: CDR1 SGHTA, CDR2 FQGNSA. The CDR3 runs 16 residues. The CDR3 reads CASSLYRGQGPNEQFF. In nucleotides, the CDR3 is TGTGCCAGCAGCTTATACCGGGGTCAGGGGCCCAATGAGCAGTTCTTC.

V usage is TRBV7-2 and J usage is TRBJ1-6, with 7 bases fitting TRBD1. With V trimmed by 4 bases and J by 14 bases, 11 bases remained unmatched. The CDR3 totals 14 residues. CDR1 is SGHTA, CDR2 FQGNSA, per germline. The CDR3 spells CASSYVQGTEALHF. CDR3 nucleotides: TGTGCCAGCAGCTATGTACAGGGGACGGAGGCCCTCCACTTT.

This chain connects TRBV5-1 to TRBJ1-5; D is undetermined. Germline V gives CDR1 SGHRS, CDR2 YFSETQ. V lost 0 bases, J lost 4 bases, and 11 bases lay in between. The length of the CDR3 is 15 residues. The CDR3 spells CASSLGGHGNQPQHF. The CDR3 region has the DNA TGCGCCAGCAGCTTGGGAGGGCATGGGAATCAGCCCCAGCATTTT. Looking up the rest from reference TRBV5-1 and TRBJ1-5 gives the full variable domain: KAGVTQTPRYLIKTRGQQVTLSCSPISGHRSVSWYQQTPGQGLQFLFEYFSETQRNKGNFPGRFSGRQFSNSRSEMNVSTLELGDSALYLCASSLGGHGNQPQHFGDGTRLSIL.

This chain connects TRBV28 to TRBJ2-2, with 7 nucleotides matching TRBD2. Per germline, CDR1 MDHEN and CDR2 SYDVKM. V was clipped by 2 bases and J by 6 bases; unmatched bases: 3. The CDR3 covers 14 residues. As DNA, the CDR3 is TGTGCCAGCAGTTTAGCGGGGGAAGCCGGGGAGCTGTTTTTT. Its protein product is CASSLAGEAGELFF.

The chain recombines TRBV7-2 with TRBJ2-7, with a weak D call TRBD2 (6 bases). This CDR3 comprises 15 residues. V lost 3 bases and J lost 7, with 19 bases in between. CDR1 and CDR2 (germline): SGHTA, FQGNSA. In DNA form, the CDR3 reads TGTGCCAGCAGCTTGTCGCTGGCCCGGGGGAGAGAGCAGTACTTC. Its translation is CASSLSLARGREQYF.

The J gene is TRBJ1-1, the V gene TRBV9, with TRBD1 matching over 9 bases. This CDR3 spans 15 amino acids. The germline CDR1 and CDR2 sequences are SGDLS and YYNGEE. With 2 bases clipped from V and 4 bases from J, the junction kept 6 bases outside the gene matches. The CDR3 nucleotides are TGTGCCAGCAGCGTGTTGGGACAGGGAAGCACTGAAGCTTTCTTT. Protein product: CASSVLGQGSTEAFF.

Only a few counts were recorded for this clone. J is TRBJ1-2 and V is TRBV29-1, with D uncertain. Germline V gene sequence: CDR1 SQVTM, CDR2 ANQGSEA. The CDR3 has 15 amino acids. V was shortened by 0 bases and J by 2 bases, with 13 bases between the two germline ends. The CDR3 nucleotides read TGCAGCGTTGAAGATCTAGCCAGATTCAACTATGGCTACACCTTC. This translates into CSVEDLARFNYGYTF.

The chain is built from TRBV15 and TRBJ1-1; D unresolved. The germline gives CDR1 LNHNV, CDR2 YYDKDF (reference sequence). This CDR3 is 15 amino acids long. Trimming pared 0 bases from V and 1 base from J, leaving 9 bases between. The CDR3 here is CATSRDLEGNTEAFF. DNA of the CDR3: TGTGCCACCAGCAGAGATTTAGAGGGGAACACTGAAGCTTTCTTT.

The chain is built from TRBV12-5 and TRBJ1-4; 8 bases are a match to TRBD1. The germline V gene has CDR1 LGHNT and CDR2 FRNRAP. The CDR3 consists of 14 residues. With V trimmed by 10 bases and J by 10 bases, 14 bases remained unmatched. Here the CDR3 DNA reads TGTGCTACTTCTGAAGGACAGGGTCCAGGAAAACTGTTTTTT. This codes for CATSEGQGPGKLFF. The full variable domain, rest sourced from reference TRBV12-5 and TRBJ1-4, is DARVTQTPRHKVTEMGQEVTMRCQPILGHNTVFWYRQTMMQGLELLAYFRNRAPLDDSGMPKDRFSAEMPDATLATLKIQPSEPRDSAVYFCATSEGQGPGKLFFGSGTQLSVL.

Of note for this clone: Mismatch with germline at one junction end may stem from a read error. The J gene is TRBJ2-3, the V gene TRBV12-5; either TRBD1 or TRBD2 may fit D (5 bases each). This CDR3 has 17 residues. Germline CDR1 is LGHNT and CDR2 is FRNRAP. The CDR3 DNA follows: TGTACTAGTGGACAACCGCACGGCCCGGTGGGCGCAGATACGCAGTATTTT. The encoded protein is CTSGQPHGPVGADTQYF.

The chain is built from TRBV2 and TRBJ2-3; maybe TRBD1 (5 bases). Germline V gene sequence: CDR1 SNHLY, CDR2 FYNNEI. Trimming took off 6 bases at V and 0 bases at J, with 13 bases between the two ends. The CDR3 is 15 residues long. In DNA form, the CDR3 reads TGTGCCAGCAGCATCGACAGTCCTAGCACAGATACGCAGTATTTT. Its translation: CASSIDSPSTDTQYF.